This TCR beta chain was captured by sequencing in a study of early T cells in non-severe SARS-CoV-2 infection. This clonotype was detected a few times. Trimming left V 4 bases short and J 0 bases short, with 13 bases between. The CDR3 has 14 amino acids. The V gene's germline CDR1 is SQVTM and CDR2 ANQGSEA. Individual cDNA molecules received unique molecular identifiers during library preparation. MiXCR, run by TCRdb on the 5' RACE reads, gives a single entry per CDR3 protein. The sample lists about 49,000 distinct CDR3 sequences, about 4% seen once, with 5% to 7.5% in the top ten. The clonotype comes from an adult who was a healthcare worker with PCR-confirmed SARS-CoV-2 infection or an uninfected control (not recorded which). The sequencing sample was made of whole blood. The rearrangement joins TRBV29-1 to TRBJ2-7; tentatively, D is TRBD2 (6 bases). The CDR3: CSVVVAGGSYEQYF. In DNA, the CDR3 is TGCAGCGTTGTTGTAGCCGGGGGCTCCTACGAGCAGTACTTC.